One and the same sample provided the 25 T cell receptor beta chains below, sequenced in a study of a mutant IDH1 vaccine in newly diagnosed glioma. Some clones are missing from TCRdb's copy, which holds only in-frame ones; the method was immunoSEQ multiplex PCR. This table has 50,000 to 60,000 clones, roughly 78% appearing once. These receptors have no identified antigens. The time point is: week 5, during vaccination. Doses of 300 ug of mutant IDH1 20-mer peptide were given with topical imiquimod. Specimen: PBMCs, collected from a glioma patient whose treatment included an IDH1 peptide vaccine. The receptors stem from a man between 45 and 60 years old with glioma.

The genes are TRBV7-8 and TRBJ1-2, with unresolved D. CDR3 length: 14 amino acids. The V gene lost 1 base and the J gene lost 1 base, with 7 bases spanning the gap. Germline CDR1 reads SGHVS; CDR2 reads FQNEAQ. CDR3 residues: CASSLDAVNYGYTF. The CDR3, as DNA: TGTGCCAGCAGCTTAGACGCGGTTAACTATGGCTACACCTTC. Variable domain in full (rest from reference TRBV7-8 and TRBJ1-2): GAGVSQSPRYKVAKRGQDVALRCDPISGHVSLFWYQQALGQGPEFLTYFQNEAQLDKSGLPSDRFFAERPEGSVSTLKIQRTQQEDSAVYLCASSLDAVNYGYTFGSGTRLTVV.

The chain has TRBV25-1 and TRBJ2-1; D gene ambiguous. Between the trimmed V and J ends, which lost 3 bases and 7 bases, there was a span of 13 bases. Germline V gene sequence: CDR1 MGHDK, CDR2 SYGVNS. The CDR3 sequence is 14 residues long. In nucleotides, the CDR3 is TGTGCCAGCAGTGACGACCGTGTTCTAAATGAGCAGTTCTTC. Protein sequence: CASSDDRVLNEQFF.

This chain uses TRBV2 with TRBJ1-5; 12 bases map to TRBD1. Germline V gives CDR1 SNHLY, CDR2 FYNNEI. Trimming cost V 9 bases and J 7 bases; bases outside gene matches: 10. The CDR3 loop spans 15 amino acids. The CDR3 reads CASSSRGQGAQPQHF. The CDR3 region has the DNA TGTGCCAGTTCTTCAAGGGGACAGGGGGCACAGCCCCAGCATTTT.

The rearrangement joins TRBV30 to TRBJ1-5; 11 bases agree with TRBD1. The V gene end was trimmed by 7 bases and the J gene end by 0 bases; junction bases not matched to a gene: 11. The CDR3 has 17 residues. Germline V gene sequence: CDR1 GTSNPN, CDR2 SVGIG (reference sequence). The CDR3 bases are TGTGCCTCCTCCGGGACAGGGGGACCTTATAGCAATCAGCCCCAGCATTTT. Its protein is CASSGTGGPYSNQPQHF.

This sequence joins TRBV5-6 and TRBJ2-7; the D is unclear. The germline V gene encodes CDR1 SGHDT and CDR2 YYEEEE. Deletions cut 4 bases from V and 5 bases from J, with 7 bases between. CDR3 length: 11 residues. CDR3 nucleotide sequence: TGTGCCAGCAGCGAGTACGACGAGCAGTACTTC. Protein sequence: CASSEYDEQYF.

The chain is built from TRBV5-8 and TRBJ1-6; D is ambiguous. Germline-derived CDR1 and CDR2 are SGHTS and YDEGEE. The CDR3 is made up of 15 amino acids. The V gene lost 4 bases and the J gene lost 7 bases, with 15 bases spanning the gap. This CDR3 is CASSPRLLRNSPLHF. CDR3 nucleotide sequence: TGTGCCAGCAGCCCCCGTCTCCTAAGGAATTCACCCCTCCACTTT.

The V gene is TRBV7-3, the J gene TRBJ2-5, with a weak D call TRBD1 (6 bases). This CDR3 has 13 residues. V was trimmed by 5 bases and J by 2 bases, leaving 9 bases between them. The germline gives CDR1 SGHTA, CDR2 FQGTGA. CDR3 protein: CASSIGQQETQYF. The CDR3 DNA sequence: TGTGCCAGCAGCATAGGACAGCAAGAGACCCAGTACTTC.

The chain joins TRBV7-9 to TRBJ1-1; TRBD1 agrees at 7 bases. The junction had 5 bases not matched to a gene; V was cut back by 0 bases and J by 4 bases. The CDR3 is 15 residues long. From germline, CDR1 is SEHNR and CDR2 FQNEAQ (reference sequence). CDR3 sequence (DNA): TGTGCCAGCAGCTTAGCGGGCCCAGGGGGCACTGAAGCTTTCTTT. This sequence encodes CASSLAGPGGTEAFF.

The rearrangement joins TRBV30 to TRBJ2-1; D possibly corresponds to TRBD1 (6 bases). Germline CDR1 and CDR2: GTSNPN and SVGIG (reference sequence). The CDR3 has 13 residues. V lost 6 bases and J lost 7, with 16 bases in between. CDR3 sequence (DNA): TGTGCCTGTTTTCGATTCACAGGGAATGAGCAGTTCTTC. Translated, it gives CACFRFTGNEQFF.

The chain is built from TRBV6-1 and TRBJ2-7, with TRBD1 matching over 11 bases. Germline lookup yields CDR1 MNHNS and CDR2 SASEGT. There are 15 residues in the CDR3. V dropped 2 bases and J dropped 5; count of bases not matched to a gene: 5. CDR3 region: CASSERTGGLNEQYF. The CDR3 DNA sequence: TGTGCCAGCAGTGAAAGGACAGGGGGCTTGAACGAGCAGTACTTC.

This chain joins TRBV18 and TRBJ1-1, with D unclear. V was cut by 4 bases and J by 0 bases, with 15 bases left in between. There are 16 residues in the CDR3. CDR1 KGHSH and CDR2 LQKENI come from the germline V gene. The CDR3 loop reads CASSRTVLGVNTEAFF. In DNA, the CDR3 is TGTGCCAGCTCACGCACAGTCCTCGGCGTGAACACTGAAGCTTTCTTT. The complete variable domain, with remaining parts taken from reference TRBV18 and TRBJ1-1, reads NAGVMQNPRHLVRRRGQEARLRCSPMKGHSHVYWYRQLPEEGLKFMVYLQKENIIDESGMPKERFSAEFPKEGPSILRIQQVVRGDSAAYFCASSRTVLGVNTEAFFGQGTRLTVV.

The chain joins TRBV5-4 to TRBJ2-4; possibly TRBD2 for D (6 bases). The CDR3 length is 15 residues. The germline gives CDR1 SGHNT, CDR2 YYREEE (reference sequence). Between the trimmed V and J ends, which lost 3 bases and 6 bases, there was a span of 16 bases. The CDR3 region has the DNA TGTGCCAGCAGCTCACCGGGGGACCGGGGAAACATTCAGTACTTC. This translates into CASSSPGDRGNIQYF.

The chain has TRBV18 and TRBJ2-7; possibly TRBD2 for D (5 bases). Per germline, CDR1 KGHSH and CDR2 LQKENI. This CDR3 region has 16 residues. Trimming left V 0 bases short and J 1 base short, with 13 bases between. CDR3 DNA: TGTGCCAGCTCACCACCTCGGGGTTATACGTCCTACGAGCAGTACTTC. Amino acid sequence: CASSPPRGYTSYEQYF.

This clone was recorded only once. This CDR3 is CASSSDPTSSHEQYF. The CDR3, as DNA: TGTGCCAGCAGCTCCGATCCGACTAGCAGCCACGAGCAGTACTTC. J is TRBJ2-7 and V is TRBV7-9; 7 bases are a match to TRBD2. V was clipped by 4 bases and J by 5 bases; unmatched bases: 11. Per the germline V gene, CDR1 is SEHNR and CDR2 is FQNEAQ (reference sequence). The CDR3 totals 15 residues.

V and J are TRBV12-5 and TRBJ2-2, with D possibly TRBD1 on 6 matching bases. The germline V and J ends were trimmed by 2 bases and 6 bases, with 10 bases remaining between them. CDR1 and CDR2 from the germline V gene are LGHNT and FRNRAP. The CDR3 loop spans 14 amino acids. The CDR3 DNA reads as TGTGCTAGTGGTTTGACCAGGGGCTCCGGGGAGCTGTTTTTT. Protein: CASGLTRGSGELFF.

V and J are TRBV5-6 and TRBJ2-2; D ambiguous. From germline, CDR1 is SGHDT and CDR2 YYEEEE. Trimming cost V 2 bases and J 4 bases, with 9 bases left between them. CDR3 length: 14 residues. DNA of the CDR3: TGTGCCAGCAGCTTTCAGACCTTCACCGGGGAGCTGTTTTTT. Protein: CASSFQTFTGELFF.

The rearrangement joins TRBV6-1 to TRBJ2-3, with 9 bases matching TRBD2. The CDR3 extends over 15 amino acids. With 6 bases clipped from V and 0 bases from J, the junction kept 4 bases outside the gene matches. Germline CDR1 reads MNHNS; CDR2 reads SASEGT. CDR3 sequence: CASSVSGGSTDTQYF. The CDR3 region has the DNA TGTGCCAGCAGCGTTAGCGGGGGTAGCACAGATACGCAGTATTTT.

This chain links TRBV18 with TRBJ2-7; tentatively, D is TRBD1 or TRBD2 (5 bases each). The CDR3 loop spans 14 amino acids. The ends were cut back, 6 bases at V and 5 bases at J, with 17 bases in the middle. Germline V lookup: CDR1 KGHSH, CDR2 LQKENI. The CDR3 loop is CASSPSRRGDEQYF. The CDR3 DNA reads TGTGCCAGCTCCCCTTCCAGGCGAGGGGACGAGCAGTACTTC.

This chain joins TRBV5-4 and TRBJ1-5, with D unresolved. The CDR3 is made up of 16 amino acids. The germline V and J ends were trimmed by 4 bases and 5 bases, with 19 bases remaining between them. CDR1 is SGHNT, CDR2 YYREEE, per germline (reference sequence). This chain's CDR3 is CASSHGGRQADQPQHF. CDR3 nucleotide sequence: TGTGCCAGCAGCCATGGCGGGAGGCAAGCCGATCAGCCCCAGCATTTT. Complete variable domain (other parts from reference TRBV5-4 and TRBJ1-5): ETGVTQSPTHLIKTRGQQVTLRCSSQSGHNTVSWYQQALGQGPQFIFQYYREEENGRGNFPPRFSGLQFPNYSSELNVNALELDDSALYLCASSHGGRQADQPQHFGDGTRLSIL.

This clone was picked up a small number of times. The CDR3 DNA reads TGTGCCTGGAGTGTATTCGACTACGAGCAGTACTTC. Amino acid sequence: CAWSVFDYEQYF. The gene calls are TRBV30 and TRBJ2-7; no reliable D call. The CDR3 runs 12 residues. Trimming left V 0 bases short and J 3 bases short, with 6 bases between. The germline V gene encodes CDR1 GTSNPN and CDR2 SVGIG (reference sequence). Using reference TRBV30 and TRBJ2-7 for the parts outside the CDR3, the full variable domain is SQTIHQWPATLVQPVGSPLSLECTVEGTSNPNLYWYRQAAGRGLQLLFYSVGIGQISSEVPQNLSASRPQDRQFILSSKKLLLSDSGFYLCAWSVFDYEQYFGPGTRLTVT.

CDR3 nucleotide sequence: TGCGCCAGCAGCCAAGATCGGGACATCTATCAGCCCCAGCATTTT. Its protein product is CASSQDRDIYQPQHF. This sequence joins TRBV4-3 and TRBJ1-5, with TRBD1 as a possible D gene (6 bases). Deletions cut 0 bases from V and 5 bases from J, with 11 bases between. Germline V gives CDR1 LGHNA, CDR2 YSLEER. CDR3 length equals 15 residues.

The rearrangement links TRBV5-5 to TRBJ2-3; tentatively, D is TRBD1 or TRBD2 (5 bases each). Trimming left V 0 bases short and J 3 bases short, with 5 bases between. CDR3 length equals 13 residues. CDR1 is SGHKS and CDR2 is YYEKEE in the germline V gene (reference sequence). Here the CDR3 reads CASSLGGTDTQYF. The CDR3 nucleotides read TGTGCCAGCAGCTTGGGGGGGACAGATACGCAGTATTTT.

The chain uses TRBV19 and TRBJ1-1; 7 bases fit TRBD1. This CDR3 has 15 residues. The germline V gene encodes CDR1 LNHDA and CDR2 SQIVND (reference sequence). V gave up 3 bases and J gave up 1 base; unmatched junction bases: 5. CDR3 region: CASSIQGVGNTEAFF. The CDR3 nucleotides read TGTGCCAGTAGTATCCAGGGGGTTGGGAACACTGAAGCTTTCTTT.

The chain has TRBV7-2 and TRBJ2-7, with TRBD1 matching 8 bases. CDR1 and CDR2 from the germline V gene are SGHTA and FQGNSA. V was pared by 5 bases and J by 3 bases, with 15 bases of the junction left unmatched. The CDR3 length is 17 residues. CDR3 bases: TGTGCCAGCAGCATACGTCCGGGACAGGCTTATGGCTACGAGCAGTACTTC. This codes for CASSIRPGQAYGYEQYF. Filled out from reference TRBV7-2 and TRBJ2-7, the complete variable domain reads GAGVSQSPSNKVTEKGKDVELRCDPISGHTALYWYRQSLGQGLEFLIYFQGNSAPDKSGLPSDRFSAERTGGSVSTLTIQRTQQEDSAVYLCASSIRPGQAYGYEQYFGPGTRLTVT.

The chain carries TRBV6-1 and TRBJ1-2; TRBD1 might be the D (5 bases). Germline V gene lookup returns CDR1 MNHNS and CDR2 SASEGT. The CDR3 loop spans 13 amino acids. Trimming left V 7 bases short and J 4 bases short, with 13 bases between. The CDR3 protein is CASKLTDVYGYTF. Here the CDR3 DNA reads TGTGCCAGCAAGTTGACAGATGTCTATGGCTACACCTTC.